The 14 T cell receptor beta chains below were found in one sample sequenced in a study of OX40 agonist ivuxolimab in advanced cancers. This table comes from immunoSEQ multiplex PCR, and its TCRdb copy is limited to in-frame clones, with some not included. The data show about 61,000 clones, about 86% seen once. This material consisted of CD4+ or CD8+ T cells sorted from blood, taken in a trial of the OX40 agonist ivuxolimab. The receptors shown here come from an adult with an advanced solid tumor such as melanoma, head and neck, liver or kidney cancer.

Only a few counts were recorded for this clone. The chain combines TRBV18 with TRBJ2-1; possible D gene TRBD2, 7 bases. The CDR3 consists of 12 residues. Trimming removed 6 bases from V and 8 bases from J, with 11 bases in between. CDR1 and CDR2 (germline): KGHSH, LQKENI. CDR3 protein: CASSGGLDEQFF. CDR3 nucleotides: TGTGCCAGCTCGGGGGGGCTGGATGAGCAGTTCTTC.

This clone was seen just once. The chain employs TRBV7-9 and TRBJ2-3, with D unclear. The germline gives CDR1 SEHNR, CDR2 FQNEAQ (reference sequence). Trimming took 2 bases from V and 4 from J, leaving 4 bases between them. The CDR3 runs to 12 residues. CDR3 protein: CASSLLPDTQYF. The CDR3 coding sequence is TGTGCCAGCAGCTTACTGCCAGATACGCAGTATTTT.

Only one count was recorded for this clone. The chain links TRBV18 to TRBJ2-6, with 7 bases aligning to TRBD1. The CDR3 has 17 residues. With 2 bases clipped from V and 3 bases from J, the junction kept 7 bases outside the gene matches. CDR1 KGHSH and CDR2 LQKENI come from the germline V gene. The CDR3 DNA is TGTGCCAGCTCACCAAGACAGGGTCGCTATGGGGCCAACGTCCTGACTTTC. Protein product: CASSPRQGRYGANVLTF.

The rearrangement links TRBV5-1 to TRBJ1-4; 8 bases fit TRBD1. Germline loops: CDR1 SGHRS, CDR2 YFSETQ. The CDR3 runs 16 residues. J was trimmed by 8 bases and V by 0 bases; bases with no gene match: 9. Written as DNA, the CDR3 is TGCGCCAGCAGCTTGGGCAGGGGGCTAGGTTCCGAAAAACTGTTTTTT. This codes for CASSLGRGLGSEKLFF.

The chain has TRBV4-2 and TRBJ2-5; D not certain. The CDR3 totals 14 residues. Per the germline V gene, CDR1 is LGHNA and CDR2 is YNFKEQ. V gave up 1 base and J gave up 2 bases, with 8 bases separating them. For the CDR3, the DNA is TGTGCCAGCAGCCAAGCGGCTAATCAAGAGACCCAGTACTTC. It codes for CASSQAANQETQYF.

The chain uses TRBV7-6 and TRBJ1-1; possible D gene TRBD1, 5 bases. Germline V gives CDR1 SGHVS, CDR2 FNYEAQ. The germline V and J ends were trimmed by 3 bases and 1 base, with 12 bases remaining between them. CDR3 length: 15 amino acids. The CDR3: CASSLGVVANTEAFF. The CDR3 DNA sequence: TGTGCCAGCAGCTTGGGGGTAGTGGCGAACACTGAAGCTTTCTTT.

The rearrangement links TRBV18 to TRBJ2-3; D perhaps matches TRBD2 (6 bases). V was cut by 3 bases and J by 2 bases, with 12 bases left in between. The CDR3 loop spans 15 amino acids. The germline V gene has CDR1 KGHSH and CDR2 LQKENI. The CDR3 DNA reads TGTGCCAGCTCACCCTCGGGGACTCCCACAGATACGCAGTATTTT. Protein: CASSPSGTPTDTQYF.

This clone was found a few times. V is TRBV11-3 and J is TRBJ2-3; 7 positions agree with TRBD2. CDR3 length: 15 amino acids. Germline-derived CDR1 and CDR2 are SGHNT and YENEEA. V lost 5 bases, J lost 2 bases, and 7 bases stayed unmatched. The CDR3 spells CASSRGAGYTDTQYF. The CDR3 DNA sequence: TGTGCCAGCAGCCGGGGAGCGGGGTACACAGATACGCAGTATTTT.

CDR3: CASSLARTGNSPLHF. The DNA for the CDR3 is TGTGCCAGCAGCTTAGCGCGGACAGGGAATTCACCCCTCCACTTT. V gene TRBV7-9 combines with J gene TRBJ1-6; 8 bases line up with TRBD1. V trimming: 0 bases; J trimming: 7 bases; junction bases outside the gene matches: 2. Germline-derived CDR1 and CDR2 are SEHNR and FQNEAQ (reference sequence). The CDR3 has 15 amino acids.

V is TRBV2 and J is TRBJ1-4; no clear D gene. This CDR3 is built from 14 residues. V was pared by 4 bases and J by 2 bases, with 8 bases between. CDR1 and CDR2 from the germline V gene are SNHLY and FYNNEI. The CDR3 region is CASSVSRTNEKLFF. Written as DNA, the CDR3 is TGTGCCAGCAGTGTGAGCCGTACTAATGAAAAACTGTTTTTT. Filled out from reference TRBV2 and TRBJ1-4, the complete variable domain reads EPEVTQTPSHQVTQMGQEVILRCVPISNHLYFYWYRQILGQKVEFLVSFYNNEISEKSEIFDDQFSVERPDGSNFTLKIRSTKLEDSAMYFCASSVSRTNEKLFFGSGTQLSVL.

This sequence joins TRBV19 and TRBJ2-1; TRBD1 matches at 9 bases. The junction had 5 bases not matched to a gene; V was cut back by 4 bases and J by 1 base. There are 16 residues in the CDR3. Germline CDR1 is LNHDA and CDR2 is SQIVND (reference sequence). CDR3 coding DNA: TGTGCCAGTAGTAGTCCCGACAGGGGGTCCTACAATGAGCAGTTCTTC. Encoded protein: CASSSPDRGSYNEQFF.

The V gene is TRBV10-1, the J gene TRBJ2-1; 8 bases match TRBD2. V gave up 0 bases and J gave up 3 bases; unmatched junction bases: 4. Germline V CDR1 and CDR2: WNHNN, SYGVQD (reference sequence). CDR3 length equals 16 residues. CDR3 sequence: CASSESTGLGYNEQFF. In DNA, the CDR3 is TGCGCCAGCAGTGAGTCTACGGGACTAGGCTACAATGAGCAGTTCTTC.

This chain links TRBV5-1 with TRBJ2-2, with TRBD2 matching over 9 bases. The CDR3 has 15 residues. V dropped 8 bases and J dropped 4; count of bases not matched to a gene: 9. Per germline, CDR1 SGHRS and CDR2 YFSETQ. The CDR3, as DNA: TGCGCCAGTCAGGCGCAGCGGGGGGCCACCGGGGAGCTGTTTTTT. Translating it yields CASQAQRGATGELFF.

The chain joins TRBV18 to TRBJ2-2; the D is unclear. There are 14 residues in the CDR3. Germline CDR1 reads KGHSH; CDR2 reads LQKENI. Trimming shortened V by 4 bases and J by 3 bases, and 9 bases separated the two germline ends. CDR3 nucleotide sequence: TGTGCCAGCTCACTTTTGGACGACACCGGGGAGCTGTTTTTT. Protein sequence: CASSLLDDTGELFF.